One and the same sample provided the 23 T cell receptor beta chains below, sequenced in a study of PD-L1 blockade in urothelial cancer. The assay was immunoSEQ multiplex PCR, and TCRdb's table has in-frame clones only and misses some. The data show 40,000 to 60,000 clones, with about 80% seen just once and 3.2% held by the top ten. Time point indicated: pretreatment peripheral blood. The sample here was PBMCs, taken around atezolizumab (anti-PD-L1) treatment. The source is a man in his sixties or seventies with urothelial cancer.

V is TRBV4-1 and J is TRBJ2-5; 7 bases fit TRBD1. Germline CDR1 MGHRA, CDR2 YSYEKL. V lost 3 bases to trimming and J lost 3 bases; unmatched junction nucleotides: 10. The CDR3 totals 16 residues. CDR3 in amino acids: CASSHLDRAFEETQYF. The CDR3 coding sequence is TGCGCCAGCAGCCACCTAGACAGGGCGTTTGAAGAGACCCAGTACTTC.

The chain carries TRBV5-1 and TRBJ2-1; 9 bases fit TRBD1. CDR3 length: 15 residues. CDR1 is SGHRS, CDR2 YFSETQ, per germline. The V and J ends lost 4 bases and 5 bases, in that order; junction bases with no gene match: 7. CDR3 protein: CASSAGQGDNNEQFF. The CDR3 nucleotides read TGCGCCAGCAGCGCGGGACAGGGTGATAACAATGAGCAGTTCTTC.

The V gene is TRBV6-1, the J gene TRBJ1-2; possibly TRBD1 for D (5 bases). V was cut by 6 bases and J by 7 bases, with 9 bases left in between. Germline CDR1 and CDR2: MNHNS and SASEGT. The CDR3 is 11 amino acids. The CDR3 is CASSSTVGYTF. The CDR3 DNA is TGTGCCAGCAGCTCGACAGTTGGCTACACCTTC.

The table lists this clone with a few counts. The chain carries TRBV5-1 and TRBJ2-1; 8 bases agree with TRBD2. The CDR3 covers 15 residues. The J segment lost 2 bases and the V segment lost 7 bases, leaving 8 bases of the junction unmatched. The germline CDR1 and CDR2 sequences are SGHRS and YFSETQ. The CDR3 nucleotides are TGCGCCAGCCAACAAAGCGGGAGTCCCTACAATGAGCAGTTCTTC. Amino acids: CASQQSGSPYNEQFF.

The gene calls are TRBV18 and TRBJ1-1, with 8 bases aligning to TRBD1. Germline V lookup: CDR1 KGHSH, CDR2 LQKENI. J was trimmed by 4 bases and V by 5 bases; bases with no gene match: 6. The CDR3 loop spans 14 amino acids. CDR3 amino acids: CASSSGQGATEAFF. The CDR3 region has the DNA TGTGCCAGCTCATCCGGTCAGGGGGCCACTGAAGCTTTCTTT.

The rearrangement uses TRBV19 and TRBJ2-1; 11 bases map to TRBD1. Germline trimming cut 8 bases from V and 6 bases from J; bases unmatched to any gene: 15. Germline V gives CDR1 LNHDA, CDR2 SQIVND (reference sequence). There are 17 residues in the CDR3. The CDR3 loop is CASRLRGAGTGGNEQFF. The CDR3 DNA follows: TGTGCCAGTCGCCTTCGGGGGGCCGGGACAGGGGGCAATGAGCAGTTCTTC.

The rearrangement uses TRBV28 and TRBJ1-2; 7 positions match TRBD1. The CDR3 totals 13 residues. Per germline, CDR1 MDHEN and CDR2 SYDVKM. Losses at the gene ends were 8 bases for V and 4 bases for J; bases not matched to a gene: 7. CDR3 loop: CASRKGAGYGYTF. The CDR3 nucleotides are TGTGCCAGCCGGAAGGGGGCGGGCTATGGCTACACCTTC.

This chain joins TRBV2 and TRBJ2-3; 7 bases match TRBD2. The germline CDR1 and CDR2 sequences are SNHLY and FYNNEI. V shed 11 bases and J 2 bases; nucleotides not matched to a gene: 7. This CDR3 spans 13 amino acids. The CDR3, as DNA: TGTGCCGACTCTAGCGGAGCCACAGATACGCAGTATTTT. Encoded protein: CADSSGATDTQYF.

The V call is TRBV5-3, the J call TRBJ2-2; the D gene is possibly TRBD2 (6 bases). TRBV5-3 carries the ORF label, with uncertain function. The CDR3 is 14 amino acids. Between the trimmed V and J ends, which lost 2 bases and 4 bases, there was a span of 9 bases. CDR3 DNA sequence: TGTGCCAGAAGCTTCCTCGGGGGCACCGGGGAGCTGTTTTTT. Amino acids: CARSFLGGTGELFF.

This chain joins TRBV7-3 and TRBJ2-1; D is unclear. Germline V gives CDR1 SGHTA, CDR2 FQGTGA. CDR3 size: 15 residues. V lost 2 bases, J lost 0 bases, and 8 bases lay in between. In DNA, the CDR3 is TGTGCCAGCAGCTTAGTTGCGGACTCCTACAATGAGCAGTTCTTC. Translation gives CASSLVADSYNEQFF.

The chain uses TRBV11-2 and TRBJ2-6; D not certain. This CDR3 is built from 16 residues. The V gene's germline CDR1 is SGHAT and CDR2 FQNNGV. The ends were cut back, 6 bases at V and 0 bases at J, with 12 bases in the middle. The CDR3 DNA sequence: TGTGCCAGCAGTGCCCTTTTTAGCTCTGGGGCCAACGTCCTGACTTTC. Protein product: CASSALFSSGANVLTF.

This clone was counted between two and nine times. CDR3 DNA sequence: TGTGCCAGCAGTGCGGACAGGGCGCGCAAAAACATTCAGTACTTC. As protein: CASSADRARKNIQYF. This chain joins TRBV2 and TRBJ2-4, with 8 bases aligning to TRBD1. This CDR3 is 15 amino acids long. Trimming took 4 bases from V and 3 from J; bases not matched to a gene: 5. In germline, CDR1 is SNHLY, CDR2 FYNNEI. The variable domain in full, with the rest retrieved from reference TRBV2 and TRBJ2-4, is EPEVTQTPSHQVTQMGQEVILRCVPISNHLYFYWYRQILGQKVEFLVSFYNNEISEKSEIFDDQFSVERPDGSNFTLKIRSTKLEDSAMYFCASSADRARKNIQYFGAGTRLSVL.

CDR3 nucleotide sequence: TGTGCCAGCAGTTACTCTAGGCAGGGGGCGGCTGAAGCTTTCTTT. Its protein is CASSYSRQGAAEAFF. The chain employs TRBV6-5 and TRBJ1-1; 8 nucleotides line up with TRBD1. Germline trimming cut 0 bases from V and 6 bases from J; bases unmatched to any gene: 6. Germline CDR1 is MNHEY and CDR2 is SVGAGI. The length of the CDR3 is 15 residues.

CDR3 DNA sequence: TGTGCCAGCAGCTCCCCGACTAGCGGGACACATGAGCAGTTCTTC. It encodes CASSSPTSGTHEQFF. The chain has TRBV7-8 and TRBJ2-1, with TRBD2 matching 11 bases. Germline V gives CDR1 SGHVS, CDR2 FQNEAQ. The ends lost 4 bases at V and 8 bases at J; junction bases unmatched: 7. The CDR3 contains 15 residues. Looking up the rest from reference TRBV7-8 and TRBJ2-1 gives the full variable domain: GAGVSQSPRYKVAKRGQDVALRCDPISGHVSLFWYQQALGQGPEFLTYFQNEAQLDKSGLPSDRFFAERPEGSVSTLKIQRTQQEDSAVYLCASSSPTSGTHEQFFGPGTRLTVL.

The V gene is TRBV6-4, the J gene TRBJ2-5; D is undetermined. The CDR3 has 13 residues. Per the germline V gene, CDR1 is MRHNA and CDR2 is SNTAGT. Trimming stripped 6 bases from V and 1 base from J, with 9 bases between. In DNA, the CDR3 is TGTGCCAGCAGCCGAGAGGCCCAAGAGACCCAGTACTTC. It translates to CASSREAQETQYF.

With regard to this clone: In the same sample, other DNA sequences code for this CDR3. The chain joins TRBV4-3 to TRBJ1-1; TRBD1 agrees at 8 bases. Looked up from germline, CDR1 is LGHNA and CDR2 is YSLEER. The CDR3 length is 15 residues. V was pared by 3 bases and J by 3 bases, with 6 bases of the junction left unmatched. The CDR3 DNA sequence: TGCGCCAGCAGCCAGACCGGGACAGGCGACACTGAAGCTTTCTTT. Amino acid sequence: CASSQTGTGDTEAFF.

V gene TRBV30 combines with J gene TRBJ2-4, with 9 positions matching TRBD1. V lost 3 bases, J lost 9 bases, and 6 bases stayed unmatched. CDR3 size: 13 residues. The V gene's germline CDR1 is GTSNPN and CDR2 SVGIG (reference sequence). CDR3 nucleotide sequence: TGTGCCTGGAGAGGGACAGGGACTGGCATTCAGTACTTC. Its protein product is CAWRGTGTGIQYF.

The chain links TRBV15 to TRBJ1-2, with D possibly matching TRBD1 (6 bases). Trimming took off 0 bases at V and 0 bases at J, with 17 bases between the two ends. This CDR3 spans 18 amino acids. Germline CDR1 LNHNV, CDR2 YYDKDF (reference sequence). CDR3 nucleotide sequence: TGTGCCACCAGCAGAGATCTTAAAGGGGGTAGGGCTAACTATGGCTACACCTTC. Protein sequence: CATSRDLKGGRANYGYTF.

This chain's CDR3 is CASSQGAGNQPQHF. For the CDR3, the DNA is TGTGCCAGCAGCCAGGGGGCCGGCAATCAGCCCCAGCATTTT. V gene TRBV2 combines with J gene TRBJ1-5; TRBD1 agrees at 8 bases. V lost 6 bases and J lost 2; bases outside the gene matches: 3. This CDR3 comprises 14 residues. CDR1 and CDR2 from the germline V gene are SNHLY and FYNNEI.

The chain combines TRBV28 with TRBJ2-5, with 8 bases matching TRBD1. The CDR3 consists of 12 residues. Per germline, CDR1 MDHEN and CDR2 SYDVKM. V trimming: 9 bases; J trimming: 5 bases; junction bases outside the gene matches: 5. The CDR3 nucleotides are TGTGCCAGTAGACAGGGGATCGAGACCCAGTACTTC. The encoded protein is CASRQGIETQYF.

The chain uses TRBV28 and TRBJ1-1; TRBD1 might be the D (6 bases). Germline V CDR1 and CDR2: MDHEN, SYDVKM. This CDR3 is built from 14 residues. V lost 2 bases, J lost 5 bases, and 12 bases lay in between. The CDR3 sequence is CASSLQQGFTEAFF. CDR3 nucleotides: TGTGCCAGCAGTTTACAACAGGGTTTTACTGAAGCTTTCTTT. The variable domain in full, with the rest retrieved from reference TRBV28 and TRBJ1-1, is DVKVTQSSRYLVKRTGEKVFLECVQDMDHENMFWYRQDPGLGLRLIYFSYDVKMKEKGDIPEGYSVSREKKERFSLILESASTNQTSMYLCASSLQQGFTEAFFGQGTRLTVV.

This clone turned up a few times. The rearrangement uses TRBV15 and TRBJ1-1; 7 bases fit TRBD1. Unmatched junction bases numbered 2, after V lost 6 bases and J lost 1 base. CDR1 and CDR2 from the germline V gene are LNHNV and YYDKDF (reference sequence). CDR3 size: 13 residues. CDR3 sequence reads: CATRRGPNTEAFF. The CDR3 bases are TGTGCCACCAGAAGGGGGCCGAACACTGAAGCTTTCTTT.

This sequence joins TRBV4-1 and TRBJ2-2, with 7 bases matching TRBD1. Germline V gene lookup returns CDR1 MGHRA and CDR2 YSYEKL. The CDR3 length is 15 residues. Trimming took 4 bases from V and 4 from J; bases not matched to a gene: 6. CDR3 bases: TGCGCCAGCAGCCGACCGGGACAGTTCACCGGGGAGCTGTTTTTT. It yields the protein CASSRPGQFTGELFF.